Presented here are 32 T cell receptor beta chains from one specimen sequenced in a study of CXCR3-negative and CXCR3-positive naive CD8 T cells. These TCRs' antigens remain unknown. TRB cDNA libraries were made by UMI-labeled 5' RACE. TCRdb processed the 5' RACE reads again and assigns one entry to each CDR3 protein, with no DNA. Recorded here are 110,000 or so distinct CDR3 sequences; the top ten clones represent around 0.36%. General observations from the study: Comparison of naive cells showed more hydrophobic TRB CDR3s in CXCR3-positive than in CXCR3-negative naive cells.

The sample consisted of naive CXCR3+ CD8+ T cells from blood. The subset is: CD45RO-CCR7+CD27+CD95- naive CD8+ T cells expressing CXCR3 (TNR3+). These TCRs come from a human donor in good health. Some clones in this sample may be carry-over from other donors' samples.

J is TRBJ2-7 and V is TRBV27; TCRdb outputs TRBD1, but without DNA this stays unchecked. Germline V lookup: CDR1 MNHEY, CDR2 SMNVEV (reference sequence). The CDR3 extends over 16 amino acids. This CDR3 reads CPSSLDGTGLYDEQYF.

The J gene is TRBJ2-3, the V gene TRBV3-1; TCRdb returns TRBD1, unconfirmable since there is no DNA. Germline CDR1 is LGHDT and CDR2 is YNNKEL (reference sequence). CDR3 length: 16 amino acids. CDR3 protein: CASSQTGQDYTDTQYF.

This sequence joins TRBV9 and TRBJ2-1; the TCRdb call, TRBD2, lacks DNA for checking. CDR1 is SGDLS, CDR2 YYNGEE, per germline. The CDR3 totals 15 residues. Here the CDR3 reads CASSVGASGGNEQFF.

V usage is TRBV5-4 and J usage is TRBJ2-7. From germline, CDR1 is SGHNT and CDR2 YYREEE (reference sequence). This CDR3 spans 15 amino acids. The CDR3 here is CASSLGTKSSYEQYF.

The CDR3 sequence: CASSFGTNTGELFF. The chain carries TRBV28 and TRBJ2-2; the D call from TCRdb, TRBD2, cannot be confirmed without DNA. The CDR3 runs to 14 residues. Germline lookup yields CDR1 MDHEN and CDR2 SYDVKM.

This chain uses TRBV5-1 with TRBJ2-7. This CDR3 region has 11 residues. The germline gives CDR1 SGHRS, CDR2 YFSETQ. CDR3 amino acids: CASSLSDEQYF. Combining the CDR3 with reference TRBV5-1 and TRBJ2-7 gives the whole variable domain KAGVTQTPRYLIKTRGQQVTLSCSPISGHRSVSWYQQTPGQGLQFLFEYFSETQRNKGNFPGRFSGRQFSNSRSEMNVSTLELGDSALYLCASSLSDEQYFGPGTRLTVT.

The chain couples TRBV7-9 to TRBJ2-7; TCRdb lists TRBD2, though no DNA is available to test this call. This CDR3 region has 14 residues. Germline loops: CDR1 SEHNR, CDR2 FQNEAQ (reference sequence). CDR3 sequence reads: CASSLERERHEQYF.

The V call is TRBV28, the J call TRBJ1-5. Per germline, CDR1 MDHEN and CDR2 SYDVKM. This CDR3 comprises 15 residues. CDR3 in amino acids: CASSEPLWDNQPQHF.

V gene TRBV13 combines with J gene TRBJ1-2. The CDR3 sequence is 14 residues long. From germline, CDR1 is PRHDT and CDR2 FYEKMQ (reference sequence). The chain's CDR3 is CASSLDRTVPGYTF.

This chain connects TRBV28 to TRBJ2-7; TCRdb returns TRBD1, unconfirmable since there is no DNA. Germline V gene sequence: CDR1 MDHEN, CDR2 SYDVKM. The CDR3 length is 15 residues. The CDR3 loop is CASSPPDRLPYEQYF.

The J gene is TRBJ2-3, the V gene TRBV20-1; TCRdb picks TRBD1, but there is no DNA to check that call. This CDR3 is 14 amino acids long. Germline V gene data show CDR1 as DFQATT and CDR2 as SNEGSKA (reference sequence). The chain's CDR3 is CSAPLAGGQGTQYF.

This chain joins TRBV12-3 or TRBV12-4 and TRBJ2-7. The CDR3 loop spans 14 amino acids. The chain's CDR3 is CASSLRGGSYEQYF.

The chain uses TRBV9 and TRBJ1-1. Germline CDR1 and CDR2: SGDLS and YYNGEE. The CDR3 extends over 17 amino acids. CDR3 protein: CASSVSGVFGSNTEAFF.

The gene calls are TRBV28 and TRBJ2-7; TCRdb outputs TRBD2, but without DNA this stays unchecked. This CDR3 is 15 amino acids long. Germline CDR1 reads MDHEN; CDR2 reads SYDVKM. The CDR3 is CASSFRGRGSYEQYF.

The V call is TRBV27, the J call TRBJ2-3; TCRdb returns TRBD1, unconfirmable since there is no DNA. Germline V gives CDR1 MNHEY, CDR2 SMNVEV (reference sequence). The CDR3 extends over 15 amino acids. CDR3 sequence: CASSLLGVSTDTQYF.

The chain recombines TRBV4-3 with TRBJ2-7; TCRdb's D gene call, TRBD2, goes unchecked for lack of DNA. The germline CDR1 and CDR2 sequences are LGHNA and YSLEER. CDR3 length equals 17 residues. This CDR3 is CASSQDRLGLAGNEQYF.

The V call is TRBV20-1, the J call TRBJ2-3. The CDR3 covers 12 residues. Germline-derived CDR1 and CDR2 are DFQATT and SNEGSKA (reference sequence). CDR3 sequence reads: CSARTTSQAQYF.

The chain recombines TRBV27 with TRBJ2-7; without DNA, the TCRdb call of TRBD2 cannot be checked. From germline, CDR1 is MNHEY and CDR2 SMNVEV (reference sequence). The CDR3 has 15 amino acids. This CDR3 reads CASSWAAGGDYEQYF.

CDR3 sequence reads: CASSLLGGVSTDTQYF. The V call is TRBV5-6, the J call TRBJ2-3; TCRdb gives TRBD1 as the D gene, but with no DNA this cannot be confirmed. Germline CDR1 is SGHDT and CDR2 is YYEEEE. The CDR3 is made up of 16 amino acids.

This chain joins TRBV28 and TRBJ2-7; TCRdb designates TRBD1, a call that cannot be tested without DNA. CDR1 is MDHEN and CDR2 is SYDVKM in the germline V gene. The CDR3 has 16 amino acids. CDR3: CASSGGTGGVVYEQYF.

This rearrangement joins TRBV29-1 to TRBJ2-1; the TCRdb call, TRBD2, lacks DNA for checking. This CDR3 is 14 amino acids long. From germline, CDR1 is SQVTM and CDR2 ANQGSEA. The CDR3 is CSVPGLAGVALQFF.

This chain joins TRBV7-7 and TRBJ2-3; TCRdb's D call, TRBD1, is unchecked because there is no DNA. This CDR3 contains 16 residues. Germline V CDR1 and CDR2: SSHAT, FNYEAQ (reference sequence). CDR3 amino acids: CASSLSTGEDQETQYF.

This sequence joins TRBV28 and TRBJ2-2. CDR1 is MDHEN and CDR2 is SYDVKM in the germline V gene. This CDR3 is 14 amino acids long. CDR3: CASSFGRNTGELFF. Full variable domain (outside the CDR3, taken from reference TRBV28 and TRBJ2-2): DVKVTQSSRYLVKRTGEKVFLECVQDMDHENMFWYRQDPGLGLRLIYFSYDVKMKEKGDIPEGYSVSREKKERFSLILESASTNQTSMYLCASSFGRNTGELFFGEGSRLTVL.

V and J are TRBV27 and TRBJ2-7. CDR1 and CDR2 from the germline V gene are MNHEY and SMNVEV (reference sequence). The length of the CDR3 is 14 residues. CDR3 sequence reads: CASSLISQNYEQYF.

The J gene is TRBJ2-7, the V gene TRBV20-1; TCRdb's D gene call, TRBD2, goes unchecked for lack of DNA. The CDR3 totals 15 residues. In germline, CDR1 is DFQATT, CDR2 SNEGSKA (reference sequence). The CDR3 here is CSASSVGPSSYEQYF.

J is TRBJ2-2 and V is TRBV28; the TCRdb D gene call, TRBD2, has no DNA to confirm it. Germline CDR1 reads MDHEN; CDR2 reads SYDVKM. The CDR3 sequence is 19 residues long. This CDR3 is CASSQIGISQVGATGELFF.

This sequence joins TRBV7-9 and TRBJ1-1; TCRdb designates TRBD1, a call that cannot be tested without DNA. Germline V gives CDR1 SEHNR, CDR2 FQNEAQ (reference sequence). The CDR3 totals 15 residues. CDR3 loop: CASSQKRGRDTEAFF. The full variable domain, completed using reference TRBV7-9 and TRBJ1-1, is DTGVSQNPRHKITKRGQNVTFRCDPISEHNRLYWYRQTLGQGPEFLTYFQNEAQLEKSRLLSDRFSAERPKGSFSTLEIQRTEQGDSAMYLCASSQKRGRDTEAFFGQGTRLTVV.

The chain recombines TRBV5-1 with TRBJ1-2; the TRBD1 assignment by TCRdb is unverifiable without DNA. Germline-derived CDR1 and CDR2 are SGHRS and YFSETQ. This CDR3 comprises 15 residues. CDR3 loop: CASSEINRELYGYTF.

This chain uses TRBV28 with TRBJ2-1; TCRdb's assignment of TRBD1 cannot be checked, as there is no DNA. CDR1 MDHEN and CDR2 SYDVKM come from the germline V gene. The CDR3 contains 13 residues. CDR3 residues: CASSWDRVNEQFF.

This rearrangement joins TRBV19 to TRBJ2-3; TCRdb's assignment of TRBD1 cannot be checked, as there is no DNA. Germline loops: CDR1 LNHDA, CDR2 SQIVND (reference sequence). The CDR3 is 13 residues long. This CDR3 reads CASRGRGADTQYF.

The chain has TRBV7-2 and TRBJ2-7. Looked up from germline, CDR1 is SGHTA and CDR2 is FQGNSA. There are 13 residues in the CDR3. This chain's CDR3 is CASSSSLGYEQYF.

The gene calls are TRBV24-1 and TRBJ2-2; there is no DNA to check the TCRdb D call of TRBD1. The CDR3 loop spans 20 amino acids. Germline CDR1 and CDR2: KGHDR and SFDVKD. The CDR3 spells CATSDLQGDRVIANTGELFF.